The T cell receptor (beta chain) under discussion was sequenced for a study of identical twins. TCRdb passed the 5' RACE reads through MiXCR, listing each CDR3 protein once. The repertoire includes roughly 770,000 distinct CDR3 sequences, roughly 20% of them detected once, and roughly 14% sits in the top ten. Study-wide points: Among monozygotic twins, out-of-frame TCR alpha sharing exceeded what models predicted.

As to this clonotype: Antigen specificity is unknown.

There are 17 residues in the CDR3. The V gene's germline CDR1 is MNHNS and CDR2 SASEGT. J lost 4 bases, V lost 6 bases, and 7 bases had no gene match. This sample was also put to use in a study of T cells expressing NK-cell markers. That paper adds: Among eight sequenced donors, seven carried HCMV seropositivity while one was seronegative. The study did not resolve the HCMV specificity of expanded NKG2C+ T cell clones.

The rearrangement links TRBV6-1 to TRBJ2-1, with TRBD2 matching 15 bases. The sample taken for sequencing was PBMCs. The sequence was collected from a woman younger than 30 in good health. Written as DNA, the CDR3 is TGTGCCAGCAGGCGGTGGACTAGCGGGAGGGCATACAATGAGCAGTTCTTC. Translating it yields CASRRWTSGRAYNEQFF.